The rows below give T cell receptor beta chains drawn from one sample of a study of memory CD8 T cells in hepatitis C reinfection. Some clones are missing from TCRdb's copy, which holds only in-frame ones; the method was immunoSEQ multiplex PCR. The table includes about 50,000 clones, roughly 90% detected once. Source material: naive CD8+ T cells sorted from blood. These TCRs come from a man between 18 and 35 years old with hepatitis C virus infection. The CDR3 runs from the conserved cysteine through the conserved F or W. D genes are given only for firm matches. Size is stated for part of the rows, as once, few or many counts, or as a class when the clone is expanded.

J,V,D,size,DNA,CDR3
TRBJ1-1,TRBV5-1,.,.,TGCGCCAGCAGCTTGGCCTATGGCACTGAAGCTTTCTTT,CASSLAYGTEAFF
TRBJ1-2,TRBV5-6,.,once,TGTGCCAGCAGCTTACAGACAGGAATTGGCTACACCTTC,CASSLQTGIGYTF
TRBJ1-2,TRBV6-6,TRBD1,.,TGTGCCAGCAGTTACTCCCGGGACAGGGGGGACTATGGCTACACCTTC,CASSYSRDRGDYGYTF
TRBJ2-3,TRBV6-5,.,.,TGTGCCAGCAGTTACTCCAGACTAACTAGCACAGATACGCAGTATTTT,CASSYSRLTSTDTQYF
TRBJ1-2,TRBV11-2,TRBD1,.,TGTGCCAGCAGTTTGGGACAGGGAAGGGGGTATGGCTACACCTTC,CASSLGQGRGYGYTF
TRBJ1-1,TRBV5-1,.,few,TGCGCCAGCAGCTTGGCTCGGGGTGCTGAAGCTTTCTTT,CASSLARGAEAFF
TRBJ2-3,TRBV5-5,.,.,TGTGCCAGCAGCTCCCTCACAGATACGCAGTATTTT,CASSSLTDTQYF
TRBJ2-7,TRBV10-2,.,.,TGCGCCAGCAGTGTATCGGGTAACGAGCAGTACTTC,CASSVSGNEQYF
TRBJ1-1,TRBV30,TRBD1,.,TGTGCCTGGGACAGGGGGTCGAACACTGAAGCTTTCTTT,CAWDRGSNTEAFF
TRBJ2-1,TRBV6-6,TRBD2,.,TGTGCCAGCAGTATCCTAGCGGGGGGTGGCAATGAGCAGTTCTTC,CASSILAGGGNEQFF
TRBJ2-7,TRBV7-2,TRBD1,.,TGTGCCAGCAGCTTAGACCAACAGGGGGGCTACGAGCAGTACTTC,CASSLDQQGGYEQYF
TRBJ2-3,TRBV10-3,.,.,TGTGCCATCAGTGAGTCGATAAGGAGGGTATGGTCCACAGATACGCAGTATTTT,CAISESIRRVWSTDTQYF